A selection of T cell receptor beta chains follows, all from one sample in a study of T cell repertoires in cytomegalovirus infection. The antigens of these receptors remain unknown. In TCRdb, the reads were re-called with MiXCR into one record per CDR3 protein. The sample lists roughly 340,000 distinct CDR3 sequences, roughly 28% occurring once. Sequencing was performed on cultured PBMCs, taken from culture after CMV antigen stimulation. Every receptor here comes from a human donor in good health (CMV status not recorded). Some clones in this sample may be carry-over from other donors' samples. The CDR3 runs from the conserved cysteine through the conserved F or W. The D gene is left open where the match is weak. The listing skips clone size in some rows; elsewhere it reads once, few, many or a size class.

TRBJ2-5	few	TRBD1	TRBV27	CASSSLDRAGTQYF	TGTGCCAGCAGTTCTTTGGACAGGGCTGGGACCCAGTACTTC
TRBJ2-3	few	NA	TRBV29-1	CSVEKGTDTQYF	TGCAGCGTTGAGAAGGGAACAGATACGCAGTATTTT
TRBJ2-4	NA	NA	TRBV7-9	CASSSPWGDFKNIQYF	TGTGCCAGCAGCTCCCCTTGGGGCGATTTCAAAAACATTCAGTACTTC
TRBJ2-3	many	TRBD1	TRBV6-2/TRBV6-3	CASSYFRDRGLDTQYF	TGTGCCAGCAGTTACTTCCGGGACAGGGGGTTGGATACGCAGTATTTT
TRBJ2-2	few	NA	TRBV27	CASSLSTTGSGTGELFF	TGTGCCAGCAGTTTATCGACCACAGGGTCGGGCACCGGGGAGCTGTTTTTT
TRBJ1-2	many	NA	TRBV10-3	CAISESRGDNYGYTF	TGTGCCATCAGTGAGTCGCGGGGGGACAACTATGGCTACACCTTC
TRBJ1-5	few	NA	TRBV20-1	CSASQVNPNQPQHF	TGCAGTGCTAGCCAAGTCAACCCCAATCAGCCCCAGCATTTT
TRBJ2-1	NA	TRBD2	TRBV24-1	CATSDPTSGALSSYNEQFF	TGTGCCACCAGTGACCCGACTAGCGGGGCGCTCAGCTCCTACAATGAGCAGTTCTTC
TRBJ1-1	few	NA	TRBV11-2	CASSFGFEAFF	TGTGCCAGCAGCTTCGGGTTTGAAGCTTTCTTT
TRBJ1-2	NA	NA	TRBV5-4	CASSLDYVGYGYTF	TGTGCCAGCAGCTTGGATTACGTAGGGTATGGCTACACCTTC
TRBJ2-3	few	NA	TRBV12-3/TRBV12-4	CASSAANLERDTQYF	TGTGCCAGCAGTGCCGCCAATCTTGAGAGAGATACGCAGTATTTT
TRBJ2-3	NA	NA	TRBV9	CASSGATSPGPTPADTQYF	TGTGCCAGCAGCGGCGCGACTTCTCCGGGACCCACCCCGGCAGATACGCAGTATTTT
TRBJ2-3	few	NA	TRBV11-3	CASSLVGGSTQYF	TGTGCCAGCAGCTTAGTTGGGGGGTCTACGCAGTATTTT
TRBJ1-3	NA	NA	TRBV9	CASSVTGTPRSGNTIYF	TGTGCCAGCAGCGTAACCGGGACCCCACGCTCTGGAAACACCATATATTTT
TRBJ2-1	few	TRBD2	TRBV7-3	CASSSAGAPGNEQFF	TGTGCCAGCAGCTCCGCGGGAGCCCCGGGTAATGAGCAGTTCTTC
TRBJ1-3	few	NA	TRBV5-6	CASSLGATSGNTIYF	TGTGCCAGCAGCTTGGGGGCAACCTCTGGAAACACCATATATTTT
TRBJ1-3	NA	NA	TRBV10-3	CAILEGGNTIYF	TGTGCCATCCTAGAGGGAGGGAACACCATATATTTT
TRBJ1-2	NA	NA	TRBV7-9	CASSSPESRRNYGYTF	TGTGCCAGCAGCTCTCCAGAGTCACGGCGAAACTATGGCTACACCTTC
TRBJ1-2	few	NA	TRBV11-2	CASSLGAGRGYGYTF	TGTGCCAGCAGCCTCGGGGCAGGAAGGGGGTATGGCTACACCTTC
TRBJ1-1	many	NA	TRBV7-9	CASSLVIGQTNTEAFF	TGTGCCAGCAGCTTAGTAATCGGCCAGACGAACACTGAAGCTTTCTTT